This T cell receptor beta chain is drawn from a study of T-cell memory formation after mild COVID-19. Study as a whole: TCR clusters were mostly confined to one donor each. Study conclusions and caveats: SARS-CoV-2 specificity of second-wave clones peaking day 37 was unconfirmed. Day 15 to 85 contractors were CD4/CD8 balanced; later expanders leaned CD4+.

Germline V CDR1 and CDR2: SGHDT, YYEEEE. The CDR3 is made up of 16 amino acids. Between the trimmed V and J ends, which lost 0 bases and 0 bases, there was a span of 9 bases. Researchers used 5'RACE with constant-segment primers to make TCR alpha and TCR beta cDNA libraries that carry sample barcodes and UMIs. Each CDR3 protein gets one entry after TCRdb re-called the 5' RACE reads with MiXCR. Of roughly 300,000 distinct CDR3 sequences in the sample, 15% to 20% were seen once. A few counts support this clonotype. The antigen is undetermined. The source material was PBMCs or a T cell subset sorted from them (not recorded which). The chain couples TRBV5-6 to TRBJ1-4; D ambiguous. This receptor was taken from a young man who had mild COVID-19 (a few samples of this study predate the infection). Cell type and time point are not known. DNA of the CDR3: TGTGCCAGCAGCTTGGCTTTCGGCGCAACTAATGAAAAACTGTTTTTT. Translated, it gives CASSLAFGATNEKLFF.